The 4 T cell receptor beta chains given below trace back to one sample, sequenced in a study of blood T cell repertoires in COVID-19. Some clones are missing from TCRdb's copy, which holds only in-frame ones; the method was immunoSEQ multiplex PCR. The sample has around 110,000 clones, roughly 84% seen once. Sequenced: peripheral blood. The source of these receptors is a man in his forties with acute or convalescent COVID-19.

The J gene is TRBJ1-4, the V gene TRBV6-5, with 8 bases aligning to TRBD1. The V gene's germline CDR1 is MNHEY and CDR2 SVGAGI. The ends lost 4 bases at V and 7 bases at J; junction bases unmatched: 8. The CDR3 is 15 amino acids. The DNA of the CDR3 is TGTGCCAGCAGTTCATCGACAGGGGTTGGTGAAAAACTGTTTTTT. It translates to CASSSSTGVGEKLFF.

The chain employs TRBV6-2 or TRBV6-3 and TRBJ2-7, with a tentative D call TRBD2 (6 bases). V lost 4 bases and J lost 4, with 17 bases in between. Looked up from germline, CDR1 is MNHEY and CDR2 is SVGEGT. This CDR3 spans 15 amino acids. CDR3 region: CASSCTGTEGYEQYF. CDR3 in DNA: TGTGCCAGCAGTTGCACCGGGACGGAGGGGTACGAGCAGTACTTC.

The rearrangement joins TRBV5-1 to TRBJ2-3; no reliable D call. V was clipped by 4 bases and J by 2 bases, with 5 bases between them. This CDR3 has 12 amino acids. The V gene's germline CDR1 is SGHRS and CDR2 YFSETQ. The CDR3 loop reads CASSLPTDTQYF. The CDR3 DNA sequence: TGCGCCAGCAGCCTCCCCACAGATACGCAGTATTTT.

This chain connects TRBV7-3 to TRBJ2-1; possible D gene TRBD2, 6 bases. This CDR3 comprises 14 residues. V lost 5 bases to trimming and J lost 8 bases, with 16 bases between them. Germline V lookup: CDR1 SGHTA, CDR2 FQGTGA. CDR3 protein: CASSPTGRHDEQFF. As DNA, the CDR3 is TGTGCCAGCAGCCCAACCGGGAGACACGATGAGCAGTTCTTC.